A selection of T cell receptor beta chains follows, all from one sample in a study of CD8 T cells in Susac syndrome. TCRdb used MiXCR to reprocess the immunoSEQ multiplex PCR reads, holding one entry per CDR3 protein. The data hold tens of thousands of distinct CDR3 sequences, with approximately 94% observed a single time. Material: CD8+ T cells from PBMCs. The source is a human donor in good health. CDR3s include the opening cysteine and the closing phenylalanine or tryptophan. The D gene is left open where the match is weak. Some rows have no size entry. The others give once, few or many, or a class for an expanded clone.

V gene: TRBV9
J gene: TRBJ1-1
clone size: -
D gene: -
CDR3 DNA: TGTGCCAGCAGCGGAGGGACTTATGAAGCTTTCTTT
CDR3 protein: CASSGGTYEAFF

V gene: TRBV2
J gene: TRBJ1-2
clone size: -
D gene: -
CDR3 DNA: TGTGCCAGCAGTCCACGGGGATACTATGGCTACACCTTC
CDR3 protein: CASSPRGYYGYTF

V gene: TRBV20-1
J gene: TRBJ2-5
clone size: -
D gene: TRBD1
CDR3 DNA: TGCAGTGCTAGACCCCGGGACAGGGGCACCTACCAAGAGACCCAGTACTTC
CDR3 protein: CSARPRDRGTYQETQYF

V gene: TRBV28
J gene: TRBJ2-2
clone size: -
D gene: -
CDR3 DNA: TGTGCCAGCAGTCATTTTAGGAGCGGGCGTCTCACCGGGGAGCTGTTTTTT
CDR3 protein: CASSHFRSGRLTGELFF

V gene: TRBV5-1
J gene: TRBJ2-4
clone size: once
D gene: -
CDR3 DNA: TGCGCCAGCAGCCCGGGGGACGGAGCCAAAAACATTCAGTACTTC
CDR3 protein: CASSPGDGAKNIQYF

V gene: TRBV15
J gene: TRBJ1-4
clone size: -
D gene: TRBD1
CDR3 DNA: TGTGCCACCAGCAGAGGAGGACAGGGGAGCGAAAAACTGTTTTTT
CDR3 protein: CATSRGGQGSEKLFF

V gene: TRBV4-1
J gene: TRBJ1-4
clone size: -
D gene: -
CDR3 DNA: TGCGCCAGCAGCCAAGACGGAGCCCAGACTGAAAAACTGTTTTTT
CDR3 protein: CASSQDGAQTEKLFF

V gene: TRBV15
J gene: TRBJ2-5
clone size: -
D gene: -
CDR3 DNA: TGTGCCACCAGCAGGAATAGGGGCCAGGGTGGGCAAGAGACCCAGTACTTC
CDR3 protein: CATSRNRGQGGQETQYF

V gene: TRBV7-9
J gene: TRBJ1-2
clone size: -
D gene: -
CDR3 DNA: TGTGCCAGCAGCGGTCCAGGGATCTACTATGGCTACACCTTC
CDR3 protein: CASSGPGIYYGYTF

V gene: TRBV20-1
J gene: TRBJ2-3
clone size: -
D gene: TRBD2
CDR3 DNA: TGCAGTGCTAGAGGCCCCGGGGAGGGATCTTCTCCAGATACGCAGTATTTT
CDR3 protein: CSARGPGEGSSPDTQYF

V gene: TRBV29-1
J gene: TRBJ2-1
clone size: -
D gene: TRBD2
CDR3 DNA: TGCAGCGTCGCGGGACTAGGGAATGAGCAGTTCTTC
CDR3 protein: CSVAGLGNEQFF

V gene: TRBV7-8
J gene: TRBJ2-1
clone size: -
D gene: TRBD2
CDR3 DNA: TGTGCCAGCAGCTTACAAGGACTAGCTCGAGATGAGCAGTTCTTC
CDR3 protein: CASSLQGLARDEQFF

V gene: TRBV5-4
J gene: TRBJ2-3
clone size: -
D gene: TRBD2
CDR3 DNA: TGTGCCAGCAGGGAGCGGGGGACACCCACAGATACGCAGTATTTT
CDR3 protein: CASRERGTPTDTQYF

V gene: TRBV3-1
J gene: TRBJ2-1
clone size: -
D gene: -
CDR3 DNA: TGTGCCAGCAGCCAAGTCCCCTGGGCCGGCGGTGAGCAGTTCTTC
CDR3 protein: CASSQVPWAGGEQFF

V gene: TRBV7-9
J gene: TRBJ2-1
clone size: -
D gene: -
CDR3 DNA: TGTGCCAGCAGCTTAGGCATAGGCCGTGAGCAGTTCTTC
CDR3 protein: CASSLGIGREQFF

V gene: TRBV9
J gene: TRBJ2-7
clone size: -
D gene: -
CDR3 DNA: TGTGCCAGCAGCGTGAAGGGCTCCGAGCAGTACTTC
CDR3 protein: CASSVKGSEQYF

V gene: TRBV15
J gene: TRBJ1-1
clone size: -
D gene: -
CDR3 DNA: TGTGCCACCAGCAGAGTAGGGGTGAGATACACTGAAGCTTTCTTT
CDR3 protein: CATSRVGVRYTEAFF

V gene: TRBV20-1
J gene: TRBJ1-6
clone size: -
D gene: -
CDR3 DNA: TGCAGTGCTAGGGGGGTCGGGGAAGCTTCACCCCTCCACTTT
CDR3 protein: CSARGVGEASPLHF

V gene: TRBV5-4
J gene: TRBJ2-5
clone size: -
D gene: -
CDR3 DNA: TGTGCCAGCAGCTTGCCCGGGACGGTCCAAGAGACCCAGTACTTC
CDR3 protein: CASSLPGTVQETQYF

V gene: TRBV11-2
J gene: TRBJ2-7
clone size: -
D gene: TRBD1
CDR3 DNA: TGTGCCAGCAGCCCATGGGACAGGGGGGACGAGCAGTACTTC
CDR3 protein: CASSPWDRGDEQYF

V gene: TRBV29-1
J gene: TRBJ1-4
clone size: once
D gene: TRBD1
CDR3 DNA: TGCAGCGTCTATGACAGGGAGTCTTTGCCTATTGAAAAACTGTTTTTT
CDR3 protein: CSVYDRESLPIEKLFF

V gene: TRBV29-1
J gene: TRBJ2-1
clone size: -
D gene: -
CDR3 DNA: TGCAGCGTTGAAGGGGCAGACAATGAGCAGTTCTTC
CDR3 protein: CSVEGADNEQFF

V gene: TRBV20-1
J gene: TRBJ2-7
clone size: once
D gene: TRBD1
CDR3 DNA: TGCAGTGCCCCCGGGACAGGGTACTTCTACGAGCAGTACTTC
CDR3 protein: CSAPGTGYFYEQYF

V gene: TRBV5-6
J gene: TRBJ2-2
clone size: -
D gene: -
CDR3 DNA: TGTGCCAGCAGCTTGATAGAAGGCGAGCTGTTTTTT
CDR3 protein: CASSLIEGELFF

V gene: TRBV15
J gene: TRBJ1-5
clone size: -
D gene: -
CDR3 DNA: TGTGCCACCAGCAGAGTCCAGGGAGGCAATCAGCCCCAGCATTTT
CDR3 protein: CATSRVQGGNQPQHF

V gene: TRBV27
J gene: TRBJ2-1
clone size: -
D gene: TRBD2
CDR3 DNA: TGTGCCAGCAGTTTTTGGGGCGGGAGAAAGTTGGATGAGCAGTTCTTC
CDR3 protein: CASSFWGGRKLDEQFF

V gene: TRBV7-9
J gene: TRBJ1-1
clone size: -
D gene: -
CDR3 DNA: TGTGCCAGCAGCTTACGAAGTACTGAAGCTTTCTTT
CDR3 protein: CASSLRSTEAFF

V gene: TRBV2
J gene: TRBJ2-3
clone size: -
D gene: TRBD1
CDR3 DNA: TGTGCCATTGGGACAGAAAACACAGATACGCAGTATTTT
CDR3 protein: CAIGTENTDTQYF

V gene: TRBV6-5
J gene: TRBJ2-3
clone size: few
D gene: -
CDR3 DNA: TGTGCCAGCAGTTACTCAGGACGGTCATTAGATACGCAGTATTTT
CDR3 protein: CASSYSGRSLDTQYF

V gene: TRBV20-1
J gene: TRBJ2-2
clone size: -
D gene: TRBD2
CDR3 DNA: TGCAGTGCTAGACGTTTACTAGCGGGTTTCCCTCAGAACACCGGGGAGCTGTTTTTT
CDR3 protein: CSARRLLAGFPQNTGELFF

V gene: TRBV5-6
J gene: TRBJ1-2
clone size: -
D gene: TRBD1
CDR3 DNA: TGTGCCAGCAGTTCCGGGACAGACTATGGCTACACCTTC
CDR3 protein: CASSSGTDYGYTF